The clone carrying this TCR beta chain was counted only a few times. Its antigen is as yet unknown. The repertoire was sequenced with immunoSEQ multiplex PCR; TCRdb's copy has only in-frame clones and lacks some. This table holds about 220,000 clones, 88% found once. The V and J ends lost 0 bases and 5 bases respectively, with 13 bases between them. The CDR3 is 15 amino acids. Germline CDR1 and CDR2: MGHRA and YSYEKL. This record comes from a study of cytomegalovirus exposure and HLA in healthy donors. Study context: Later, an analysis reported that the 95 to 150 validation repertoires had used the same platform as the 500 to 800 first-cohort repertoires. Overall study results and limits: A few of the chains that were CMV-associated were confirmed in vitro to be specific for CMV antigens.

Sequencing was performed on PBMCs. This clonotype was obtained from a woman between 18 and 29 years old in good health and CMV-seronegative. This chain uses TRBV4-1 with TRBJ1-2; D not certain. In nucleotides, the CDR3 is TGCGCCAGCAGCCAAGAGATGGGCAGCGGATATGGCTACACCTTC. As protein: CASSQEMGSGYGYTF.